Listed below are T cell receptor beta chains from one sample, sequenced in a study of blood T cell repertoires in COVID-19. Profiled with immunoSEQ multiplex PCR; TCRdb holds only in-frame clones, not every one. The sample carries just under 30,000 clones, over 70% recorded once. Sequenced: peripheral blood. These receptors were obtained from a woman aged 70-85 years with acute or convalescent COVID-19. Both conserved end residues are part of each CDR3. The order of the fields is V gene, clone size, J gene, D gene, CDR3 DNA, CDR3 protein. The D gene is left open where the match is weak. Clone size is shown for a subset of rows, as once, few, many or a class of expanded clone.

V gene: TRBV3-1/TRBV3-2
clone size: NA
J gene: TRBJ1-4
D gene: TRBD1
CDR3 DNA: TGTGCCAGCAGCCAGGGGGACAGCGTTAATGAAAAACTGTTTTTT
CDR3 protein: CASSQGDSVNEKLFF

V gene: TRBV5-6
clone size: NA
J gene: TRBJ2-7
D gene: NA
CDR3 DNA: TGTGCCAGCAGCCAGCTAGCTGCCTTACCCGAGCAGTACTTC
CDR3 protein: CASSQLAALPEQYF

V gene: TRBV5-4
clone size: NA
J gene: TRBJ2-1
D gene: TRBD2
CDR3 DNA: TGTGCCAGCAGCGAGTTTAGCGGGGCGAGCTCCTACAATGAGCAGTTCTTC
CDR3 protein: CASSEFSGASSYNEQFF

V gene: TRBV28
clone size: once
J gene: TRBJ1-1
D gene: NA
CDR3 DNA: TGTGCCAGCAGTTTATTAAACACTGAAGCTTTCTTT
CDR3 protein: CASSLLNTEAFF

V gene: TRBV30
clone size: NA
J gene: TRBJ2-5
D gene: NA
CDR3 DNA: TGTGCCTGGACCCGCGGAGGGCGCCAAGAGACCCAGTACTTC
CDR3 protein: CAWTRGGRQETQYF

V gene: TRBV6-5
clone size: once
J gene: TRBJ2-1
D gene: TRBD2
CDR3 DNA: TGTGCCAGCAGGGAGGGACTAGCGGGGGGTAATGAGCAGTTCTTC
CDR3 protein: CASREGLAGGNEQFF

V gene: TRBV9
clone size: NA
J gene: TRBJ2-5
D gene: TRBD2
CDR3 DNA: TGTGCCAGCAGCCAACGGGGCGGGGGACCACAAGAGACCCAGTACTTC
CDR3 protein: CASSQRGGGPQETQYF

V gene: TRBV14
clone size: NA
J gene: TRBJ2-7
D gene: TRBD1
CDR3 DNA: TGTGCCAGCAGCCACAATATGGGGACAGGGGGCGCGTACTTC
CDR3 protein: CASSHNMGTGGAYF

V gene: TRBV27
clone size: NA
J gene: TRBJ2-3
D gene: TRBD2
CDR3 DNA: TGTGCCAGCAGTTTATACAGCGGGAGGGCCGAGGATACGCAGTATTTT
CDR3 protein: CASSLYSGRAEDTQYF

V gene: TRBV7-2
clone size: few
J gene: TRBJ2-1
D gene: NA
CDR3 DNA: TGTGCCAGCAGCTCACAGGGTGGGTTAGGCAATGAGCAGTTCTTC
CDR3 protein: CASSSQGGLGNEQFF

V gene: TRBV12-3/TRBV12-4
clone size: NA
J gene: TRBJ2-7
D gene: TRBD1
CDR3 DNA: TGTGCCAGTGGACAGGGTGCCTACGAGCAGTACTTC
CDR3 protein: CASGQGAYEQYF

V gene: TRBV25-1
clone size: NA
J gene: TRBJ1-1
D gene: NA
CDR3 DNA: TGTGCCAGCACTTCCTCGACAGCCTCCCTGAAAGCTTTCTTT
CDR3 protein: CASTSSTASLKAFF

V gene: TRBV12-3/TRBV12-4
clone size: NA
J gene: TRBJ2-5
D gene: TRBD2
CDR3 DNA: TGTGCCAGCAGACTAGCGGAGACCCAGTACTTC
CDR3 protein: CASRLAETQYF

V gene: TRBV4-2
clone size: NA
J gene: TRBJ2-5
D gene: TRBD2
CDR3 DNA: TGTGCCAGCAGCCAGGGGACTAGCGGGGAGAACCAAGAGACCCAGTACTTC
CDR3 protein: CASSQGTSGENQETQYF

V gene: TRBV6-5
clone size: NA
J gene: TRBJ1-2
D gene: NA
CDR3 DNA: TGTGCCAGCAGTTACGGAAGGGCAGGGGATTACTATGGCTACACCTTC
CDR3 protein: CASSYGRAGDYYGYTF

V gene: TRBV11-3
clone size: NA
J gene: TRBJ2-1
D gene: NA
CDR3 DNA: TGTGCCAGCAGCCCATTGGGACATTTAGGGGGCAATGAGCAGTTCTTC
CDR3 protein: CASSPLGHLGGNEQFF

V gene: TRBV11-2
clone size: NA
J gene: TRBJ2-3
D gene: TRBD2
CDR3 DNA: TGTGCCAGCAGCCCAGGCGGGGGGGCCCTCCTGGGGGATACGCAGTATTTT
CDR3 protein: CASSPGGGALLGDTQYF

V gene: TRBV3-1/TRBV3-2
clone size: NA
J gene: TRBJ2-1
D gene: TRBD2
CDR3 DNA: TGTGCCAGCAGCCAACCACTAGCGGGAGGGAGATACAATGAGCAGTTCTTC
CDR3 protein: CASSQPLAGGRYNEQFF

V gene: TRBV6-4
clone size: once
J gene: TRBJ2-7
D gene: TRBD1
CDR3 DNA: TGTGCCAGCAAGCGGACAGGGGGCTCTTACGAGCAGTACTTC
CDR3 protein: CASKRTGGSYEQYF

V gene: TRBV5-4
clone size: NA
J gene: TRBJ2-1
D gene: TRBD2
CDR3 DNA: TGTGCCAGCAGCTGGGGGGGTGCTTCGGGCAATGAGCAGTTCTTC
CDR3 protein: CASSWGGASGNEQFF

V gene: TRBV28
clone size: NA
J gene: TRBJ2-7
D gene: TRBD1
CDR3 DNA: TGTGCCAGCAGTACGACAGGGGGCGCAGGCTACGAGCAGTACTTC
CDR3 protein: CASSTTGGAGYEQYF

V gene: TRBV3-1/TRBV3-2
clone size: few
J gene: TRBJ2-1
D gene: TRBD2
CDR3 DNA: TGTGCCAGCAGCCAAGGGTCTCTAGCGGGGGAGCAGTTCTTC
CDR3 protein: CASSQGSLAGEQFF

V gene: TRBV3-1/TRBV3-2
clone size: NA
J gene: TRBJ2-4
D gene: NA
CDR3 DNA: TGTGCCAGCAGTGCAGGCAAAAACATTCAGTACTTC
CDR3 protein: CASSAGKNIQYF

V gene: TRBV10-3
clone size: NA
J gene: TRBJ2-5
D gene: TRBD2
CDR3 DNA: TGTGCCATCAGTGAGGCCAGCGGGGCTGGGACCCAGTACTTC
CDR3 protein: CAISEASGAGTQYF

V gene: TRBV14
clone size: NA
J gene: TRBJ1-3
D gene: TRBD1
CDR3 DNA: TGTGCCAGCAGCCTCGACAGGGGGAAAGGAAACACCATATATTTT
CDR3 protein: CASSLDRGKGNTIYF

V gene: TRBV25-1
clone size: NA
J gene: TRBJ1-1
D gene: NA
CDR3 DNA: TGTGCCAGCAGTGATCCGAATAGAAACACTGAAGCTTTCTTT
CDR3 protein: CASSDPNRNTEAFF

V gene: TRBV27
clone size: NA
J gene: TRBJ2-2
D gene: NA
CDR3 DNA: TGTGCCAGCAGGCCAGGGGCCGGGGAGCTGTTTTTT
CDR3 protein: CASRPGAGELFF

V gene: TRBV11-3
clone size: NA
J gene: TRBJ2-1
D gene: NA
CDR3 DNA: TGTGCCAGCAGCTTAGATTACTGGCAGGGGGAGCAGTTCTTC
CDR3 protein: CASSLDYWQGEQFF

V gene: TRBV3-1/TRBV3-2
clone size: NA
J gene: TRBJ2-5
D gene: NA
CDR3 DNA: TGTGCCAGCAGCCAAGATCTAGGGGTCTTGGCCCAGTACTTC
CDR3 protein: CASSQDLGVLAQYF

V gene: TRBV28
clone size: NA
J gene: TRBJ1-1
D gene: TRBD1
CDR3 DNA: TGTGCCAGCAGTTCACAGGGGGCGGTGGACACTGAAGCTTTCTTT
CDR3 protein: CASSSQGAVDTEAFF

V gene: TRBV19
clone size: few
J gene: TRBJ2-3
D gene: TRBD2
CDR3 DNA: TGTGCCAAACCTACAGTACGGGAGGAGGTGGGGTATACGCAGTATTTT
CDR3 protein: CAKPTVREEVGYTQYF